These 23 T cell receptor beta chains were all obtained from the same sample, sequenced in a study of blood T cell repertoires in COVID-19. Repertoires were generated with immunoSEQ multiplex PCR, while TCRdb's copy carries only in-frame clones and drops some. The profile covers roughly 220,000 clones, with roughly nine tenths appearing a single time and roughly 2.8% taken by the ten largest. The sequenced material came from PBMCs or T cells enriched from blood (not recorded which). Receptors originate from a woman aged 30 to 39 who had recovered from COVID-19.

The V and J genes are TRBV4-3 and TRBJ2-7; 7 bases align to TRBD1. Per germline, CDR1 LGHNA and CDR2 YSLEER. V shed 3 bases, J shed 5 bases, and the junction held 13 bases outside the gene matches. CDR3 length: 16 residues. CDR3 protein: CASSQARTGLGDEQYF. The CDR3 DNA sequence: TGCGCCAGCAGCCAGGCGCGGACAGGTCTGGGCGACGAGCAGTACTTC.

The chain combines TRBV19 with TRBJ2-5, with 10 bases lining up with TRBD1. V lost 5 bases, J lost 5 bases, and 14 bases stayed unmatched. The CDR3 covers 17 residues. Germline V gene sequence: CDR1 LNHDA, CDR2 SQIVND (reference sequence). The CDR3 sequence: CASSRTTGGAVEETQYF. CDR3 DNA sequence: TGTGCCAGTAGTCGGACGACAGGGGGCGCGGTGGAGGAGACCCAGTACTTC.

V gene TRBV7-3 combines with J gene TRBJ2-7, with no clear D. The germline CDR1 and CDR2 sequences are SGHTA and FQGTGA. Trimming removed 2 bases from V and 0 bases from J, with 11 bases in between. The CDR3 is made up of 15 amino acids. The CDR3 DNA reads TGTGCCAGCAGCTTATCAGGTTACCCCTCCTACGAGCAGTACTTC. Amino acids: CASSLSGYPSYEQYF.

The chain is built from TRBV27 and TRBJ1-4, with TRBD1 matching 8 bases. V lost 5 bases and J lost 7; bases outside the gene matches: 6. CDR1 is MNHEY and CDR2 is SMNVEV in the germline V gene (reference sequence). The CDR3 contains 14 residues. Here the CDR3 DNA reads TGTGCCAGCAGTAAGACAGGGGTGATTGAAAAACTGTTTTTT. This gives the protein CASSKTGVIEKLFF.

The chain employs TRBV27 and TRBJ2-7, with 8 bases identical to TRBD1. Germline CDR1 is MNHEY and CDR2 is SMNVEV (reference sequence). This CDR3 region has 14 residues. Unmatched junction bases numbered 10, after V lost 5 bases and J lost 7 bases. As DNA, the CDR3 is TGTGCCAGCAGTCCCTGGACAGGGTTGAGGGAGCAGTACTTC. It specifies CASSPWTGLREQYF.

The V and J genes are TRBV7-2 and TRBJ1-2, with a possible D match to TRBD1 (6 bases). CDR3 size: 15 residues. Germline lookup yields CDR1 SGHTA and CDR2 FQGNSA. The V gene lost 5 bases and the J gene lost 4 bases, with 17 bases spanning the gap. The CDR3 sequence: CASSPAGTKIYGYTF. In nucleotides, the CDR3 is TGTGCCAGCAGCCCGGCCGGGACAAAAATCTATGGCTACACCTTC.

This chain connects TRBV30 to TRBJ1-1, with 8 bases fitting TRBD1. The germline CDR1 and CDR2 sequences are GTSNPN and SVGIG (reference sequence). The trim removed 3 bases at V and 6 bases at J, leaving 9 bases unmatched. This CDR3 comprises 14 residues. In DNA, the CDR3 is TGTGCCTGGAGAGGAGGCAGGGGGCTTTCTGAAGCTTTCTTT. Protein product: CAWRGGRGLSEAFF.

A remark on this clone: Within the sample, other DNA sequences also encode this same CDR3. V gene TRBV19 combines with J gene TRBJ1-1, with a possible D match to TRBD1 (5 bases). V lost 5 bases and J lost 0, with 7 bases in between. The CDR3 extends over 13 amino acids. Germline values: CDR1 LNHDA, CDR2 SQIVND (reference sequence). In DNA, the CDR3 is TGTGCCAGTAGTTCGACAGTGAACACTGAAGCTTTCTTT. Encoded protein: CASSSTVNTEAFF. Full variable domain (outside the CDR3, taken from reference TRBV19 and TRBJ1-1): DGGITQSPKYLFRKEGQNVTLSCEQNLNHDAMYWYRQDPGQGLRLIYYSQIVNDFQKGDIAEGYSVSREKKESFPLTVTSAQKNPTAFYLCASSSTVNTEAFFGQGTRLTVV.

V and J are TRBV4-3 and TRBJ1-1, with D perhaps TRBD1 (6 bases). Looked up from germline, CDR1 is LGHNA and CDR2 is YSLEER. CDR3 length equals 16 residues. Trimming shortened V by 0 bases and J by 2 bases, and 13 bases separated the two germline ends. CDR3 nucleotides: TGCGCCAGCAGCCAAGATGGGGGCCACCGCAACACTGAAGCTTTCTTT. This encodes CASSQDGGHRNTEAFF.

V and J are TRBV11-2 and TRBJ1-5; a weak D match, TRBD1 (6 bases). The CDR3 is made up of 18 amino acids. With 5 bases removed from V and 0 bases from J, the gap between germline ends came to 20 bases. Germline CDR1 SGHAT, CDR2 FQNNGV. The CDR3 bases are TGTGCCAGCAGCCCGCGAAACAGAGGACAGATTAGCAATCAGCCCCAGCATTTT. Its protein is CASSPRNRGQISNQPQHF.

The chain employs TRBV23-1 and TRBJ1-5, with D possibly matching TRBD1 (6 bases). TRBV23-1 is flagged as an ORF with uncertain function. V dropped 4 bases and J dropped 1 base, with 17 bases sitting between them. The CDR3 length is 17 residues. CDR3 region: CASSRVRQDESNQPQHF. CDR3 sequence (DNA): TGCGCCAGCAGTCGGGTAAGACAGGATGAGAGCAATCAGCCCCAGCATTTT.

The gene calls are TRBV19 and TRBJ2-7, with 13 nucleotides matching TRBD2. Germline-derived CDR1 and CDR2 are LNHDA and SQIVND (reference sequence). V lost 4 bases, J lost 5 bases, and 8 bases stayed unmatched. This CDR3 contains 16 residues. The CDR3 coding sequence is TGTGCCAGTAGTAAACTAGCGGGGGGGCCTAGCCACGAGCAGTACTTC. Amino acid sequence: CASSKLAGGPSHEQYF.

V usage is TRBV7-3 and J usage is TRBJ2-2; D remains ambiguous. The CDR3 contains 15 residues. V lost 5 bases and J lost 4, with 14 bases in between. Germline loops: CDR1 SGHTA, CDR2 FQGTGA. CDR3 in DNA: TGTGCCAGCAGCCTCTCAGGTTTGGGCACCGGGGAGCTGTTTTTT. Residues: CASSLSGLGTGELFF.

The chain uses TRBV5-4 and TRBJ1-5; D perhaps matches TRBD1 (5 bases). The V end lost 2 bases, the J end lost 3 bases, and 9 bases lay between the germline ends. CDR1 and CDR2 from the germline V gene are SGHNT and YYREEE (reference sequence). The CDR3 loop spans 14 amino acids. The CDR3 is CASSFGGTNQPQHF. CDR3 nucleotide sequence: TGTGCCAGCAGCTTCGGAGGGACCAATCAGCCCCAGCATTTT.

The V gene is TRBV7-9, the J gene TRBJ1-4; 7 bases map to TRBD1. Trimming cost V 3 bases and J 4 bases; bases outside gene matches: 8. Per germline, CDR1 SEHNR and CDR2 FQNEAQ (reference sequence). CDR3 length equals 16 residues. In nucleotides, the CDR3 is TGTGCCAGCAGCTTCCCCGAGGGGGCCCTTAATGAAAAACTGTTTTTT. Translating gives CASSFPEGALNEKLFF.

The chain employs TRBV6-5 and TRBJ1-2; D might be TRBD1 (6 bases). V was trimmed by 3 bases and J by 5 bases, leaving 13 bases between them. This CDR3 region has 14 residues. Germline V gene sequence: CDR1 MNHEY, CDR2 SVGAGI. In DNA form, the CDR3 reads TGTGCCAGCAGTTATGGGGGCGGGTATTATGGCTACACCTTC. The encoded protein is CASSYGGGYYGYTF.

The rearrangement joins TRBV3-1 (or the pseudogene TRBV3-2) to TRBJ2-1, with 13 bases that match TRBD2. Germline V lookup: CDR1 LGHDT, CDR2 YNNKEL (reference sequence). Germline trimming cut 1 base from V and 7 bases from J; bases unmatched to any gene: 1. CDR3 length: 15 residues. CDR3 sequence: CASSQGLAGGNEQFF. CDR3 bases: TGTGCCAGCAGCCAAGGACTAGCGGGGGGTAATGAGCAGTTCTTC.

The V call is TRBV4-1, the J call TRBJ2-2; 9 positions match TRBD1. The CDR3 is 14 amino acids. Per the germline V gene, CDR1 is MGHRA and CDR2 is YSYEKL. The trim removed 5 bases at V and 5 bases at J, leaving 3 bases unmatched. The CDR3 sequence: CASSWDRATGELFF. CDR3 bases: TGCGCCAGCAGCTGGGACAGGGCTACCGGGGAGCTGTTTTTT.

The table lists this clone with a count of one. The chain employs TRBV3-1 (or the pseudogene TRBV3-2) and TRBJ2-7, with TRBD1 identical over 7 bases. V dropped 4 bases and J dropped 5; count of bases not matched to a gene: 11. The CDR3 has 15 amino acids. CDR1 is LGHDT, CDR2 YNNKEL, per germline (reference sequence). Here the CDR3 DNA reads TGTGCCAGCAGCCCCATCCGAGGGGGCAATGACGAGCAGTACTTC. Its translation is CASSPIRGGNDEQYF.

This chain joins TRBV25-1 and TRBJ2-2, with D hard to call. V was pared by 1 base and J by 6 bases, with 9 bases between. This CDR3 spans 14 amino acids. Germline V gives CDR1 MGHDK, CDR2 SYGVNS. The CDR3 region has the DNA TGTGCCAGCAGTGAATCTCTAGTGGCCGGGGAGCTGTTTTTT. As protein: CASSESLVAGELFF.

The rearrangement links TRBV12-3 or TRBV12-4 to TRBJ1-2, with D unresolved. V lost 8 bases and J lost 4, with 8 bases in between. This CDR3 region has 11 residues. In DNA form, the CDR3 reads TGTGCCAGCGAGGGAATCTATGGCTACACCTTC. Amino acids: CASEGIYGYTF.

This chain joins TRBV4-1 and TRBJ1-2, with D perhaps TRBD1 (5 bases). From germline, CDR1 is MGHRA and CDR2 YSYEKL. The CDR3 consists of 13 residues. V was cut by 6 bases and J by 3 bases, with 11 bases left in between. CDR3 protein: CASRQDRDYGYTF. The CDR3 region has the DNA TGCGCCAGCAGACAGGATCGTGACTATGGCTACACCTTC.

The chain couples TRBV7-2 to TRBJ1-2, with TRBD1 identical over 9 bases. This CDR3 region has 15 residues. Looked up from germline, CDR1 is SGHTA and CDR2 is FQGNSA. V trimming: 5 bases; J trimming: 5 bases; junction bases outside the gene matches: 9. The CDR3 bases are TGTGCCAGCAGCCAATACTTACAGGGGGCGTATGGCTACACCTTC. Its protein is CASSQYLQGAYGYTF.